Each of the 28 T cell receptor beta chains below was sequenced from the same sample in a study of T cells in Graves' hyperthyroidism and ophthalmopathy (dated by TCRdb to about 2019). To prepare the library, multiplex PCR was applied. The data were produced on an Illumina HiSeq 2000. The TCR beta CDR3 regions were amplified from RNA transcripts. A first-round RT-PCR of the TCR CDR3 used the HTBI primer set with the Qiagen OneStep RT-PCR kit. The raw public reads went through TCRdb reprocessing: fastp at Q25, MiXCR clone calling, in-frame beta chains kept. Each CDR3 protein gets just one entry, which takes the most common genes and DNA from the rows behind it. The sample data list approximately 600,000 distinct CDR3 sequences, and about 20% of these were observed just once. About 35% of the sample belongs to the ten largest clones. The specimen was blood. Every receptor here comes from a man aged 25-45 years with Graves' ophthalmopathy.

V gene TRBV20-1 combines with J gene TRBJ1-2; D unresolved. Germline V lookup: CDR1 DFQATT, CDR2 SNEGSKA (reference sequence). The V gene lost 0 bases and the J gene lost 4 bases, with 15 bases spanning the gap. The CDR3 is 15 residues long. The CDR3 loop is CSARDASNGLYGYTF. The CDR3 DNA reads TGCAGTGCTAGAGATGCCTCCAATGGTCTCTATGGCTACACCTTC.

The chain couples TRBV7-9 to TRBJ2-1, with 12 positions matching TRBD2. Losses at the gene ends were 4 bases for V and 0 bases for J; bases not matched to a gene: 16. This CDR3 comprises 21 residues. Germline CDR1 SEHNR, CDR2 FQNEAQ (reference sequence). The CDR3 here is CASSSETSGSYLRGSYNEQFF. Written as DNA, the CDR3 is TGTGCCAGCAGCTCGGAGACTAGCGGGAGTTATCTCCGGGGCTCCTACAATGAGCAGTTCTTC.

DNA of the CDR3: TGTGCCAGCAGCAGCATAAGAGTCGACGAGCAGTACTTC. Protein sequence: CASSSIRVDEQYF. This chain connects TRBV28 to TRBJ2-7; D is unresolved. The germline V and J ends were trimmed by 6 bases and 5 bases, with 14 bases remaining between them. Per the germline V gene, CDR1 is MDHEN and CDR2 is SYDVKM. The CDR3 covers 13 residues.

This sequence joins TRBV7-2 and TRBJ1-5; D is perhaps TRBD1 (5 bases). CDR1 is SGHTA and CDR2 is FQGNSA in the germline V gene. The V and J ends lost 0 bases and 8 bases respectively, with 11 bases between them. CDR3 length: 14 residues. The DNA for the CDR3 is TGTGCCAGCAGCTTAGCGGGGGGGGAAAAGCCCCAGCATTTT. This sequence encodes CASSLAGGEKPQHF.

The J gene is TRBJ1-1, the V gene TRBV5-1; no reliable D call. The CDR3 is 19 amino acids. Germline V CDR1 and CDR2: SGHRS, YFSETQ. Trimming shortened V by 4 bases and J by 1 base, and 26 bases separated the two germline ends. As DNA, the CDR3 is TGCGCCAGCAGCCCCAAGTATCGCCGTGCTGGGCACCCGAACACTGAAGCTTTCTTT. Amino acid sequence: CASSPKYRRAGHPNTEAFF.

This clonotype was detected many times. The J gene is TRBJ2-1, the V gene TRBV27; D is possibly TRBD1 (6 bases). Trimming cost V 7 bases and J 2 bases, with 18 bases left between them. This CDR3 region has 16 residues. CDR1 and CDR2 from the germline V gene are MNHEY and SMNVEV (reference sequence). The CDR3 loop is CASTGEDSRAYNEQFF. The CDR3, as DNA: TGTGCCAGCACAGGAGAGGACAGCCGCGCCTACAATGAGCAGTTCTTC.

There are many counts of this clonotype. V and J are TRBV6-2 or TRBV6-3 and TRBJ1-2; TRBD1 aligns across 8 bases. V shed 6 bases and J 3 bases; nucleotides not matched to a gene: 6. The CDR3 runs 14 residues. CDR1 is MNHEY and CDR2 is SVGEGT in the germline V gene. The chain's CDR3 is CASRPGTGYYGYTF. CDR3 DNA: TGTGCCAGCAGACCCGGGACAGGATACTATGGCTACACCTTC.

In its sample, this clonotype was seen a few times. The chain carries TRBV20-1 and TRBJ2-1; D not resolved. The V and J ends lost 3 bases and 5 bases respectively, with 8 bases between them. CDR3 length: 12 amino acids. Germline CDR1 and CDR2: DFQATT and SNEGSKA (reference sequence). CDR3 in DNA: TGCAGTGCTAGGGCAGAACACAATGAGCAGTTCTTC. As protein: CSARAEHNEQFF.

There are a few counts of this clonotype. This sequence joins TRBV20-1 and TRBJ2-1; D is undetermined. Per the germline V gene, CDR1 is DFQATT and CDR2 is SNEGSKA (reference sequence). Trimming stripped 2 bases from V and 0 bases from J, with 11 bases between. The CDR3 is made up of 15 amino acids. The CDR3 DNA reads TGCAGTGCTAGAAATGCTCAAAGCTCCTACAATGAGCAGTTCTTC. It specifies CSARNAQSSYNEQFF.

This clonotype has a handful of counts. The chain recombines TRBV12-3 or TRBV12-4 with TRBJ2-7; TRBD1 agrees at 8 bases. V gave up 7 bases and J gave up 3 bases; unmatched junction bases: 5. This CDR3 has 13 residues. The CDR3 DNA follows: TGTGCCAGCACTCCAGACAGGGGCTACGAGCAGTACTTC. It specifies CASTPDRGYEQYF.

The V gene is TRBV3-1, the J gene TRBJ2-1; D is uncertain. The CDR3 totals 20 residues. V gave up 2 bases and J gave up 0 bases, with 23 bases separating them. Germline CDR1 is LGHDT and CDR2 is YNNKEL (reference sequence). CDR3: CASSQSRWLLTGGSYNEQFF. DNA of the CDR3: TGTGCCAGCAGCCAATCGCGGTGGCTGTTGACGGGTGGCTCCTACAATGAGCAGTTCTTC.

This clonotype has only a few counts. The J gene is TRBJ2-7, the V gene TRBV10-3, with D perhaps assigned TRBD1 or TRBD2 (5 bases each). Trimming left V 6 bases short and J 3 bases short, with 15 bases between. This CDR3 comprises 14 residues. CDR1 and CDR2 (germline): ENHRY, SYGVKD. This CDR3 reads CAIRSGTLVYEQYF. The CDR3, as DNA: TGTGCCATCAGATCCGGGACCCTAGTCTACGAGCAGTACTTC.

V and J are TRBV4-3 and TRBJ2-1, with D possibly TRBD1 on 6 matching bases. The V end lost 0 bases, the J end lost 1 base, and 13 bases lay between the germline ends. The CDR3 runs to 17 residues. Germline assignment: CDR1 LGHNA and CDR2 YSLEER. The DNA for the CDR3 is TGCGCCAGCAGCCAAGACATTCAGGGGATGTCCTACAATGAGCAGTTCTTC. This sequence encodes CASSQDIQGMSYNEQFF.

In its sample, this clonotype was seen a few times. This sequence joins TRBV6-1 and TRBJ1-5; unclear D gene. CDR3 length: 12 residues. Germline V gives CDR1 MNHNS, CDR2 SASEGT. The germline V and J ends were trimmed by 3 bases and 9 bases, with 9 bases remaining between them. For the CDR3, the DNA is TGTGCCAGCAGTGAGCCTAGTCCGCCCCAGCATTTT. Protein product: CASSEPSPPQHF.

J is TRBJ2-2 and V is TRBV5-1, with TRBD1 matching 10 bases. CDR1 is SGHRS and CDR2 is YFSETQ in the germline V gene. This CDR3 has 15 amino acids. With 4 bases clipped from V and 5 bases from J, the junction kept 5 bases outside the gene matches. CDR3 in DNA: TGCGCCAGCAGCATCTGGACAGGGGGGACCGGGGAGCTGTTTTTT. Translation: CASSIWTGGTGELFF.

This clonotype has at least ten counts. The gene calls are TRBV2 and TRBJ2-1; D might be TRBD1 (5 bases). The CDR3 consists of 15 residues. Germline CDR1 is SNHLY and CDR2 is FYNNEI. The V gene lost 3 bases and the J gene lost 5 bases, with 14 bases spanning the gap. This CDR3 is CASSDPYQGNNEQFF. The CDR3 DNA reads as TGTGCCAGCAGTGACCCGTACCAGGGAAACAATGAGCAGTTCTTC. The complete variable domain, with remaining parts taken from reference TRBV2 and TRBJ2-1, reads EPEVTQTPSHQVTQMGQEVILRCVPISNHLYFYWYRQILGQKVEFLVSFYNNEISEKSEIFDDQFSVERPDGSNFTLKIRSTKLEDSAMYFCASSDPYQGNNEQFFGPGTRLTVL.

This clonotype occurred many times. The rearrangement uses TRBV11-2 and TRBJ2-1; 10 nucleotides line up with TRBD2. V gave up 8 bases and J gave up 6 bases; unmatched junction bases: 10. The CDR3 spans 15 residues. Germline V gene lookup returns CDR1 SGHAT and CDR2 FQNNGV. This CDR3 reads CASANGLAGVNEQFF. CDR3 in DNA: TGTGCCAGCGCCAACGGGCTAGCGGGGGTCAATGAGCAGTTCTTC.

This clonotype was counted only a few times. The V and J genes are TRBV11-2 and TRBJ2-2, with 11 bases aligning to TRBD2. Germline V gene lookup returns CDR1 SGHAT and CDR2 FQNNGV. V shed 4 bases, J shed 0 bases, and the junction held 10 bases outside the gene matches. CDR3 length: 19 amino acids. CDR3 sequence: CASSSLRTSGGSNTGELFF. CDR3 DNA: TGTGCCAGCAGCTCCCTTCGAACTAGCGGGGGATCGAACACCGGGGAGCTGTTTTTT.

The chain employs TRBV7-6 and TRBJ1-1, with 7 bases that match TRBD1. V lost 5 bases and J lost 5; bases outside the gene matches: 5. The CDR3 has 13 residues. The germline V gene encodes CDR1 SGHVS and CDR2 FNYEAQ. CDR3 sequence: CASSPYRGTEAFF. The CDR3 coding sequence is TGTGCCAGCAGCCCCTACAGGGGTACTGAAGCTTTCTTT. The full variable domain, with the rest looked up from reference TRBV7-6 and TRBJ1-1, is GAGVSQSPRYKVTKRGQDVALRCDPISGHVSLYWYRQALGQGPEFLTYFNYEAQQDKSGLPNDRFSAERPEGSISTLTIQRTEQRDSAMYRCASSPYRGTEAFFGQGTRLTVV.

This clonotype was seen only a few times. V and J are TRBV7-9 and TRBJ1-5; 7 nucleotides agree with TRBD1. With V trimmed by 4 bases and J by 4 bases, 7 bases remained unmatched. CDR3 length equals 15 residues. Germline-derived CDR1 and CDR2 are SEHNR and FQNEAQ (reference sequence). CDR3 loop: CASSSTGSRNQPQHF. The CDR3, as DNA: TGTGCCAGCAGCTCGACAGGGAGTAGGAATCAGCCCCAGCATTTT.

This chain uses TRBV24-1 with TRBJ2-2, with a tentative D call TRBD2 (5 bases). This CDR3 has 18 residues. V shed 1 base and J shed 0 bases, with 14 bases lying between them. Germline lookup yields CDR1 KGHDR and CDR2 SFDVKD. Written as DNA, the CDR3 is TGTGCCACCAGTGATTTTGGCGGAGGCAGCTCGAACACCGGGGAGCTGTTTTTT. It translates to CATSDFGGGSSNTGELFF.

At least ten counts were recorded for this clonotype. The chain uses TRBV5-1 and TRBJ2-3, with D possibly being TRBD2 (5 bases). CDR1 is SGHRS, CDR2 YFSETQ, per germline. The CDR3 sequence is 17 residues long. V lost 0 bases and J lost 6, with 20 bases in between. The CDR3 protein is CASSLEEGPHILDTQYF. DNA for the CDR3: TGCGCCAGCAGCTTGGAAGAGGGCCCCCACATCTTGGATACGCAGTATTTT.

This CDR3 reads CASSLATDNQPQHF. CDR3 nucleotide sequence: TGTGCCAGCAGTTTAGCGACAGACAATCAGCCCCAGCATTTT. This sequence joins TRBV12-3 or TRBV12-4 and TRBJ1-5; D might be TRBD1 (5 bases). Trimming took 0 bases from V and 3 from J, leaving 6 bases between them. The length of the CDR3 is 14 residues.

This clonotype occurred many times. This chain uses TRBV5-1 with TRBJ2-7, with 8 bases lining up with TRBD1. There are 14 residues in the CDR3. The germline CDR1 and CDR2 sequences are SGHRS and YFSETQ. Unmatched junction bases numbered 6, after V lost 2 bases and J lost 5 bases. Here the CDR3 reads CASSFGQGRDEQYF. The CDR3 coding sequence is TGCGCCAGCAGCTTCGGACAGGGTAGGGACGAGCAGTACTTC.

This clonotype was seen only a few times. The V and J genes are TRBV9 and TRBJ2-7; D is undetermined. Trimming stripped 0 bases from V and 3 bases from J, with 10 bases between. Germline lookup yields CDR1 SGDLS and CDR2 YYNGEE. The CDR3 loop spans 14 amino acids. CDR3 DNA: TGTGCCAGCAGCGTAGGTGGCAGCCTCTACGAGCAGTACTTC. It codes for CASSVGGSLYEQYF.

This clonotype turned up a few times. The V gene is TRBV11-2, the J gene TRBJ2-3, with 12 bases matching TRBD2. With 5 bases clipped from V and 2 bases from J, the junction kept 8 bases outside the gene matches. The CDR3 totals 17 residues. Germline lookup yields CDR1 SGHAT and CDR2 FQNNGV. The CDR3 DNA sequence: TGTGCCAGCAGCCTGAAGACTAGCGGGAGTCCCACAGATACGCAGTATTTT. Translation gives CASSLKTSGSPTDTQYF. Looking up the rest from reference TRBV11-2 and TRBJ2-3 gives the full variable domain: EAGVAQSPRYKIIEKRQSVAFWCNPISGHATLYWYQQILGQGPKLLIQFQNNGVVDDSQLPKDRFSAERLKGVDSTLKIQPAKLEDSAVYLCASSLKTSGSPTDTQYFGPGTRLTVL.

The rearrangement links TRBV19 to TRBJ1-1; D is uncertain. There are 12 residues in the CDR3. Trimming shortened V by 6 bases and J by 8 bases, and 13 bases separated the two germline ends. CDR1 and CDR2 (germline): LNHDA, SQIVND (reference sequence). The CDR3 DNA is TGTGCCAGTAGCCCTAGGGCAGAGGAAGCTTTCTTT. Translating gives CASSPRAEEAFF.

This clonotype was observed many times. CDR3 nucleotides: TGTGCCAGCAGCCACGGGAGGGTTTTAGAGACCCAGTACTTC. Translated, it gives CASSHGRVLETQYF. V usage is TRBV5-8 and J usage is TRBJ2-5; TRBD2 matches at 8 bases. The CDR3 runs to 14 residues. The germline V gene has CDR1 SGHTS and CDR2 YDEGEE. With 4 bases clipped from V and 4 bases from J, the junction kept 6 bases outside the gene matches. The variable domain in full, completed from reference TRBV5-8 and TRBJ2-5, reads EAGVTQSPTHLIKTRGQQATLRCSPISGHTSVYWYQQALGLGLQFLLWYDEGEERNRGNFPPRFSGRQFPNYSSELNVNALELEDSALYLCASSHGRVLETQYFGPGTRLLVL.